The clone carrying this T cell receptor beta chain is a singleton in its sample. Sequenced by immunoSEQ multiplex PCR; TCRdb stores in-frame clones only, minus some. Among roughly 68,000 clones listed, around 86% were seen once. The data were taken from a study of technical replicates of blood from several donors. From germline, CDR1 is SGHRS and CDR2 YFSETQ. The CDR3 covers 16 residues. The ends lost 4 bases at V and 4 bases at J; junction bases unmatched: 12. The clonotype originates from a human donor in good health. Some clones in this sample may be carry-over from other donors' samples. The sequencing sample was made of PBMCs. V and J are TRBV5-1 and TRBJ2-3, with 7 bases aligning to TRBD2. The CDR3 DNA reads TGCGCCAGCAGCCCCGGCCGGCGGGAGTCACCAGATACGCAGTATTTT. It translates to CASSPGRRESPDTQYF. Looking up the rest from reference TRBV5-1 and TRBJ2-3 gives the full variable domain: KAGVTQTPRYLIKTRGQQVTLSCSPISGHRSVSWYQQTPGQGLQFLFEYFSETQRNKGNFPGRFSGRQFSNSRSEMNVSTLELGDSALYLCASSPGRRESPDTQYFGPGTRLTVL.